The rows below give T cell receptor beta chains drawn from one sample of a study of identifying expanded T cells in peripheral blood. Sequencing used immunoSEQ multiplex PCR; TCRdb keeps in-frame clones, though not all of them. The top ten clones hold roughly 3.3% of a sample with some 120,000 clones, roughly 80% of them seen once. Sequenced input: blood. These receptors were obtained from a person aged 18 to 75 in good health. Both conserved end residues are part of each CDR3. D genes are given only for firm matches. The size field is filled for only some rows; it gives once, few, many or a size class.

d_gene: -; abundance: -; v_gene: TRBV27; j_gene: TRBJ1-4; len: 15; CDR3aa: CASSLRGRINEKLFF; CDR3nt: TGTGCCAGCAGTTTACGGGGACGGATCAATGAAAAACTGTTTTTT
d_gene: -; abundance: -; v_gene: TRBV2; j_gene: TRBJ1-1; len: 12; CDR3aa: CASGVTNTEAFF; CDR3nt: TGTGCCAGTGGGGTTACGAACACTGAAGCTTTCTTT
d_gene: -; abundance: -; v_gene: TRBV6-1; j_gene: TRBJ1-5; len: 15; CDR3aa: CASSQPTLSNQPQHF; CDR3nt: TGTGCCAGCAGTCAACCGACCCTCAGCAATCAGCCCCAGCATTTT
d_gene: TRBD2; abundance: once; v_gene: TRBV11-3; j_gene: TRBJ2-2; len: 13; CDR3aa: CASSPGGDVELFF; CDR3nt: TGTGCCAGCAGCCCGGGAGGGGACGTGGAGCTGTTTTTT
d_gene: TRBD1; abundance: many; v_gene: TRBV5-6; j_gene: TRBJ1-2; len: 14; CDR3aa: CASSLAGTGYGYTF; CDR3nt: TGTGCCAGCAGCTTAGCCGGGACAGGCTATGGCTACACCTTC
d_gene: -; abundance: -; v_gene: TRBV13; j_gene: TRBJ2-5; len: 15; CDR3aa: CASSPARAGRETQYF; CDR3nt: TGTGCCAGCAGCCCGGCCAGGGCCGGGCGGGAGACCCAGTACTTC
d_gene: -; abundance: -; v_gene: TRBV9; j_gene: TRBJ1-4; len: 16; CDR3aa: CASSVGTGLTNEKLFF; CDR3nt: TGTGCCAGCAGCGTGGGAACAGGGTTGACTAATGAAAAACTGTTTTTT
d_gene: -; abundance: -; v_gene: TRBV19; j_gene: TRBJ1-3; len: 16; CDR3aa: CASSKSGTHRASTIYF; CDR3nt: TGTGCCAGTAGTAAATCCGGGACCCACCGAGCCAGCACCATATATTTT
d_gene: -; abundance: -; v_gene: TRBV7-3; j_gene: TRBJ2-2; len: 12; CDR3aa: CASGLGSGELFF; CDR3nt: TGTGCCAGCGGCCTCGGGTCCGGGGAGCTGTTTTTT
d_gene: TRBD2; abundance: -; v_gene: TRBV19; j_gene: TRBJ2-1; len: 16; CDR3aa: CASSIDGGGAMNEQFF; CDR3nt: TGTGCCAGTAGTATTGACGGCGGGGGGGCCATGAATGAGCAGTTCTTC
d_gene: TRBD1; abundance: -; v_gene: TRBV4-3; j_gene: TRBJ1-6; len: 16; CDR3aa: CASSQVPGQANSPLHF; CDR3nt: TGCGCCAGCAGCCAGGTCCCGGGACAGGCGAATTCACCCCTCCACTTT
d_gene: -; abundance: -; v_gene: TRBV4-3; j_gene: TRBJ1-2; len: 21; CDR3aa: CASSQGWGGGLFPNDAYGYTF; CDR3nt: TGCGCCAGCAGCCAAGGTTGGGGTGGGGGGTTATTCCCCAACGACGCATATGGCTACACCTTC